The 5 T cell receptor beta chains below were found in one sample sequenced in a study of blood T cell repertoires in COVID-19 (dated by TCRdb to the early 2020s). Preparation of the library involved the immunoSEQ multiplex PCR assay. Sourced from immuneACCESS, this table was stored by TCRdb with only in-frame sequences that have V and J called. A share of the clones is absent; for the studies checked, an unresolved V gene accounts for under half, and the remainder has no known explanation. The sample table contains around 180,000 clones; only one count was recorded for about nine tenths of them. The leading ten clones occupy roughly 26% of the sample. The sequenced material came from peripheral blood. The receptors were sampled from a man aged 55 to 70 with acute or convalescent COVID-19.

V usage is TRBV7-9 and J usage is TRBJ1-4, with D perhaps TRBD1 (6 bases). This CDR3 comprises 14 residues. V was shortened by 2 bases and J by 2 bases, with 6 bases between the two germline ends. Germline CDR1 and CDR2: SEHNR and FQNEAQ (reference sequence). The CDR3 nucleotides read TGTGCCAGCAGCTTAACAGGGACTAATGAAAAACTGTTTTTT. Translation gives CASSLTGTNEKLFF.

The CDR3 reads CASSEVGGTYEQYF. The CDR3 DNA reads as TGTGCCAGCAGCGAGGTAGGGGGCACCTACGAGCAGTACTTC. The V call is TRBV7-9, the J call TRBJ2-7; 7 nucleotides match TRBD1. After removal of 5 bases from V and 2 bases from J, the junction contained 6 bases not matched to a gene. From germline, CDR1 is SEHNR and CDR2 FQNEAQ (reference sequence). The CDR3 covers 14 residues.

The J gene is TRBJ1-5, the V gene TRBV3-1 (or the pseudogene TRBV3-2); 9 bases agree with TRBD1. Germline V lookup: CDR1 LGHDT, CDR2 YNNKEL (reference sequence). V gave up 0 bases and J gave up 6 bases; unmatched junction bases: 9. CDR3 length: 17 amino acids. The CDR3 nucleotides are TGTGCCAGCAGCCAAGATCCTCGGACAGGGGAGAGTCAGCCCCAGCATTTT. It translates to CASSQDPRTGESQPQHF.

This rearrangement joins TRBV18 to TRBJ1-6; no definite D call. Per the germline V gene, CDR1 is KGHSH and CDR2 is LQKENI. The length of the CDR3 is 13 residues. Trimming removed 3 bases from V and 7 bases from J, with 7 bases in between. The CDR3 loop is CASSPLRNSPLHF. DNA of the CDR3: TGTGCCAGCTCACCCCTAAGAAATTCACCCCTCCACTTT.

The CDR3 nucleotides are TGTGCCAGCAGCCGCGCCGGGGTGGTAAACACTGAAGCTTTCTTT. It is translated as CASSRAGVVNTEAFF. The chain couples TRBV11-1 to TRBJ1-1; no clear D. The CDR3 spans 15 residues. Trimming took 5 bases from V and 2 from J, leaving 15 bases between them. The germline V gene encodes CDR1 SGHAT and CDR2 FQDESV (reference sequence).